The present T cell receptor beta chain was sequenced within a study of blood T cell repertoires in COVID-19. Study in general: Spain, Italy and the United States supplied samples that represented acute and convalescent COVID-19. T cells, B-cell-depleted T cells, or PBMCs provided the cDNA or gDNA that served as material.

Authors' processing steps: Amplifying reference gene primers gave estimates of nucleated cell counts. Some clones are missing from TCRdb's copy, which holds only in-frame ones; the method was immunoSEQ multiplex PCR. V and J calls and clone size follow that table, whereas D and trimming were derived from the DNA. The table records about 86,000 clones, 79% of them present only once. This receptor was identified in a man in his 70s with acute or convalescent COVID-19. The material sequenced was peripheral blood.

The CDR3 DNA is TGTGCCAGCTCACCAAAGGGGAATGGCTACACCTTC. Translated: CASSPKGNGYTF. The chain employs TRBV18 and TRBJ1-2; the D gene is possibly TRBD1 (5 bases). The germline V gene encodes CDR1 KGHSH and CDR2 LQKENI. This CDR3 has 12 residues. V shed 2 bases and J shed 6 bases, with 7 bases lying between them.